This record covers a single T cell receptor beta chain. The antigen is unknown. Libraries were prepared by immunoSEQ multiplex PCR; TCRdb keeps only in-frame clonotypes and omits some of them. The sample lists 53,000 or so clones, roughly 83% seen once, with about an eighth in the top ten. The record originates from a study of OX40 agonist ivuxolimab in advanced cancers. Across the study: Treatment of patients was with ivuxolimab, an agonistic anti-OX40 (CD134) antibody. Study-wide findings and caveats: Doses of 0.1 to 3.0 mg/kg were accompanied by clonal expansion of CD4+ and CD8+ blood T cells by week 6. Partly responding patients at 0.1-3.0 mg/kg showed some of the smallest clonal expansion.

CDR3 length equals 19 residues. Germline V gene data show CDR1 as SGHRS and CDR2 as YFSETQ. Trimming cost V 4 bases and J 0 bases, with 20 bases left between them. The receptor was derived from an adult with an advanced solid tumor such as melanoma, head and neck, liver or kidney cancer. The source material was CD4+ or CD8+ T cells sorted from blood, sampled in a trial of the OX40 agonist ivuxolimab. The chain combines TRBV5-1 with TRBJ2-6; possibly TRBD1 for D (6 bases). CDR3: CASSPMPGTHNSGANVLTF. As DNA, the CDR3 is TGCGCCAGCAGCCCAATGCCCGGGACACATAACTCTGGGGCCAACGTCCTGACTTTC.